A selection of T cell receptor beta chains follows, all from one sample in a study of cytomegalovirus exposure and HLA in healthy donors. Profiled with immunoSEQ multiplex PCR; TCRdb holds only in-frame clones, not every one. This table holds more than 85,000 clones, roughly 67% found once. Sequencing input: PBMCs. The receptors were gathered from a man aged 40-49 years in good health and CMV-seronegative. CDR3s include the opening cysteine and the closing phenylalanine or tryptophan. The D gene is left open where the match is weak. Expanded clones get a size class; other rows say once, few or many, or leave the size out.

D gene,CDR3 length,J gene,V gene,clone size,CDR3 protein,CDR3 DNA
TRBD2,11,TRBJ2-7,TRBV27,few,CATSRGGEQYF,TGTGCCACCTCCCGCGGGGGGGAGCAGTACTTC
TRBD1,14,TRBJ1-1,TRBV10-3,.,CAIRGTGMNTEAFF,TGTGCCATCAGGGGGACAGGAATGAACACTGAAGCTTTCTTT
.,13,TRBJ2-1,TRBV29-1,.,CSGGTADYNEQFF,TGCAGCGGAGGAACCGCCGACTACAATGAGCAGTTCTTC
TRBD1,14,TRBJ2-7,TRBV18,.,CASRDRAVTEEQYF,TGTGCCAGCCGGGACAGGGCGGTTACGGAGGAGCAGTACTTC
.,18,TRBJ1-4,TRBV18,.,CASSLDGTDASTNEKLFF,TGTGCCAGCTCTCTTGATGGTACAGATGCTTCAACTAATGAAAAACTGTTTTTT
.,12,TRBJ1-1,TRBV29-1,.,CSAEWGDTEAFF,TGCAGCGCCGAATGGGGGGACACTGAAGCTTTCTTT
TRBD1,14,TRBJ2-7,TRBV6-6,.,CASKPGQGSYEQYF,TGTGCCAGCAAGCCGGGACAGGGTTCGTACGAGCAGTACTTC
TRBD1,16,TRBJ2-7,TRBV18,.,CASSVARDRRSYEQYF,TGTGCCAGCTCGGTCGCCCGGGACAGGCGCTCCTACGAGCAGTACTTC
.,13,TRBJ2-7,TRBV7-2,.,CASSRTSSYEQYF,TGTGCCAGCAGCCGCACAAGCTCCTACGAGCAGTACTTC
.,14,TRBJ2-5,TRBV27,.,CASSLRSGGETQYF,TGTGCCAGCAGTTTACGGTCTGGAGGGGAGACCCAGTACTTC
TRBD2,14,TRBJ2-7,TRBV9,.,CASSSGTRDYEQYF,TGTGCCAGCAGCTCCGGGACTAGGGATTACGAGCAGTACTTC
TRBD1,14,TRBJ1-6,TRBV5-1,few,CASSVTGGESALHF,TGCGCCAGCAGCGTAACAGGGGGGGAGTCGGCCCTCCACTTT
TRBD1,16,TRBJ1-1,TRBV9,.,CASSGRQGALSTEAFF,TGTGCCAGCAGCGGCAGACAGGGGGCCCTCAGCACTGAAGCTTTCTTT
TRBD1,16,TRBJ1-1,TRBV19,.,CASSIRTGTGATEAFF,TGTGCCAGTAGTATACGGACCGGGACAGGGGCCACTGAAGCTTTCTTT
.,14,TRBJ2-7,TRBV19,.,CASSILETPYEQYF,TGTGCCAGTAGTATATTGGAGACCCCCTACGAGCAGTACTTC
TRBD1,14,TRBJ2-7,TRBV2,once,CASSPGQGTYEQYF,TGTGCCAGCAGTCCGGGACAGGGAACCTACGAGCAGTACTTC
.,15,TRBJ1-3,TRBV7-9,few,CASSLSQGTGNTIYF,TGTGCCAGCAGCTTATCGCAGGGGACTGGAAACACCATATATTTT
TRBD2,15,TRBJ2-7,TRBV4-3,.,CASSLSGGSSYEQYF,TGCGCCAGCAGCCTCTCGGGAGGGAGCTCCTACGAGCAGTACTTC
.,12,TRBJ2-7,TRBV19,few,CASSASSYEQYF,TGTGCCAGTAGTGCTAGCTCCTACGAGCAGTACTTC
.,12,TRBJ2-5,TRBV29-1,.,CSVDRNQETQYF,TGCAGCGTTGACAGAAACCAAGAGACCCAGTACTTC
TRBD1,20,TRBJ1-1,TRBV19,.,CASSIGFPGTGPFLNTEAFF,TGTGCCAGTAGTATAGGATTTCCCGGGACAGGACCCTTTTTGAACACTGAAGCTTTCTTT
TRBD2,15,TRBJ2-1,TRBV6-5,few,CASSQGLAEYNEQFF,TGTGCCAGCAGTCAAGGACTAGCGGAGTACAATGAGCAGTTCTTC
TRBD1,13,TRBJ2-1,TRBV28,.,CASRGQGVPEQFF,TGTGCCAGCAGAGGTCAGGGGGTTCCTGAGCAGTTCTTC
.,14,TRBJ1-2,TRBV5-1,.,CASSLERANYGYTF,TGCGCCAGCAGCTTGGAACGGGCTAACTATGGCTACACCTTC
.,11,TRBJ1-2,TRBV7-2,few,CASSTRIGYTF,TGTGCCAGCAGCACCAGGATTGGCTACACCTTC
TRBD1,15,TRBJ2-4,TRBV28,.,CASSLFGTGDTIQYF,TGTGCCAGCAGTTTATTTGGGACAGGGGATACCATTCAGTACTTC
TRBD1,16,TRBJ1-1,TRBV18,.,CASSLGQGRRNTEAFF,TGTGCCAGCTCCCTTGGACAGGGGCGAAGGAACACTGAAGCTTTCTTT
TRBD1,14,TRBJ2-7,TRBV7-2,.,CASSPWTGSYEQYF,TGTGCCAGCAGCCCGTGGACAGGGTCGTACGAGCAGTACTTC
.,16,TRBJ2-3,TRBV4-2,.,CASSQVAGGGTDTQYF,TGTGCCAGCAGCCAAGTGGCGGGCGGGGGCACAGATACGCAGTATTTT
.,13,TRBJ1-6,TRBV19,.,CASRGQGSSPLHF,TGTGCCAGTAGAGGGCAGGGAAGTTCACCCCTCCACTTT
.,14,TRBJ2-7,TRBV2,.,CASSATAASYEQYF,TGTGCCAGCTCAGCGACAGCAGCGTCCTACGAGCAGTACTTC
.,16,TRBJ2-1,TRBV4-1,.,CASSQEGANSYNEQFF,TGCGCCAGCAGCCAAGAGGGCGCCAACTCCTACAATGAGCAGTTCTTC
TRBD1,12,TRBJ1-2,TRBV14,.,CASSPGGSGYTF,TGTGCCAGCAGCCCAGGGGGGAGTGGCTACACCTTC
TRBD1,13,TRBJ2-7,TRBV30,.,CAWRGTGSYEQYF,TGTGCCTGGAGGGGGACAGGCTCCTACGAGCAGTACTTC
.,14,TRBJ1-1,TRBV13,.,CASSPASRGPEAFF,TGTGCCAGCAGCCCCGCTTCAAGGGGCCCTGAAGCTTTCTTT
TRBD1,13,TRBJ1-6,TRBV2,.,CASNGDRVSPLHF,TGTGCCAGCAATGGGGACAGGGTCTCACCCCTCCACTTT
TRBD2,15,TRBJ2-1,TRBV5-4,.,CASSTRGGASDEQFF,TGTGCCAGCAGCACGCGCGGGGGGGCCAGTGATGAGCAGTTCTTC
TRBD2,14,TRBJ2-7,TRBV7-2,.,CASSLEAGRDEQYF,TGTGCCAGCAGCTTAGAGGCAGGGAGGGACGAGCAGTACTTC
.,12,TRBJ1-1,TRBV7-9,.,CASSRREFEAFF,TGTGCCAGCAGCCGAAGGGAGTTTGAAGCTTTCTTT
TRBD1,15,TRBJ2-5,TRBV30,.,CAAGGGTGLLETQYF,TGTGCGGCAGGTGGCGGGACAGGACTCCTAGAGACCCAGTACTTC